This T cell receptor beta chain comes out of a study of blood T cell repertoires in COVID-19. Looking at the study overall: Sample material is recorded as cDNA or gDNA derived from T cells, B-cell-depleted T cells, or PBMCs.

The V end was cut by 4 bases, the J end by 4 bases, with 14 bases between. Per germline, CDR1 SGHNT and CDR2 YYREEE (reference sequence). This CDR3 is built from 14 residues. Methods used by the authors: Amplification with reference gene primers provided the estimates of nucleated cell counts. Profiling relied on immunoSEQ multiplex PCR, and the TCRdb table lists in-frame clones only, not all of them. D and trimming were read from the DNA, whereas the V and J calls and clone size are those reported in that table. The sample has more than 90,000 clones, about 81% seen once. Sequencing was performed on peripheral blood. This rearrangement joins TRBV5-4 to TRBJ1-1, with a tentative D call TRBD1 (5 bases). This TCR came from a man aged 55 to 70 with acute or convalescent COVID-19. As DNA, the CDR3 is TGTGCCAGCAGCAAGGGGACGGAGGGCACTGAAGCTTTCTTT. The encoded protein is CASSKGTEGTEAFF.